Detailed here is one TCR beta chain. This clone was recorded a few times. No cognate antigen has been identified for it. No base quality information exists; no much larger clone differs at one position. These data are taken from a study of shared clonotypes between healthy human individuals (dated by TCRdb to 2019 to 2021). General notes on the study: The cohort included a few men and a couple of women between 18 and 49 years of age. Different laboratories and diverse techniques were used to prepare libraries and sequence TCR repertoires, to increase sequencing depth and limit assay-specific biases. Each donor's leukapheresis produced roughly between roughly 0.85 and 9 billion PBMCs. For each donor, three plates each were used for CD4 naive and CD4 memory, two plates were used for CD8 naive, and one plate was used for CD8 memory. To estimate repertoire size and how much clonotype sharing occurs between individuals, the study deeply sequenced the blood TCR repertoires of roughly 5 healthy adults.

For the CD8 naive samples, CD45RO-negative cells were positively selected for CCR7, yielding a CD45RA+CCR7+ population from which TemRA cells were excluded. Donors were healthy HIV-negative adults with no recently reported acute infections or vaccinations. All donors were Caucasian adults living in Nashville, Tennessee, USA. Blood was collected by leukapheresis, and PBMCs were isolated by Ficoll-Histopaque density gradient centrifugation and then cryopreserved in liquid nitrogen vapor phase. Analytical flow cytometry was used to check the purity and quantity of every magnetically sorted T cell population. Genomic DNA was isolated from every sorted fraction and measured by UV absorbance on a Nanodrop 2000c. The paper's findings and limits, for the study overall: Larger estimated clonotype richness was generally found for naive subsets than for memory subsets. The small number of donors limited the genetic and exposure-history diversity represented. Only blood was sampled, and tissue TCR repertoires likely differ from those in blood. Even with the large sequencing depth, rarefaction of the sorted-subset datasets indicated that sequencing was incomplete. Based on pairwise subsampling, the degree of clonotype sharing among donors was expected to be affected by sequencing depth. Sharing across several donors was observed for roughly 5% of naive CD4, less than 4% of naive CD8, over 2% of memory CD4, and about 0.38% of memory CD8 clonotypes. Compared with non-shared clonotypes, clonotypes shared by all four sorted-subset donors had higher generation probabilities.

Using the deep immunoSEQ assay, TCR CDR3 regions were amplified from genomic DNA by multiplex PCR. For each cell subset, the extracted genomic DNA was distributed evenly across all wells of several immunoSEQ 96-well plates, and each plate served as one replicate. For sorted subsets, each replicate PCR was loaded with around 220 ng genomic DNA, equivalent to about 30,000 T cell genomes. Purified libraries were quantified with a Qubit 3.0 fluorometer, sized on a Bioanalyzer 2100, and re-quantified with the KAPA Library Quantification kit. Every immunoSEQ 96-well plate was sequenced on a dedicated single-read 150-cycle Illumina NextSeq 550 flow cell. Per the original workflow: The immunoSEQ output contained only junctional sequences without quality scores, so filtering could not match that applied to full-length reads. To assign V/J genes and CDR3, sequences were annotated using PyIR, a Python wrapper for IgBLAST v1.9, with IMGT germline references. Reads were filtered out if the reads had weak V/J assignments (E-value above 1e-6), no CDR3, stop codons, out-of-frame junctions, or ambiguous translated residues. V3J clonotypes were defined by identical inferred V gene, J gene, and CDR3 amino acid sequence. Percentage overlap between repertoires was computed as shared unique clonotypes divided by the size of the smaller repertoire. Richness of each repertoire was evaluated using RTK rarefaction, the Chao1 estimator, and Recon v2.1 estimates of unobserved clonotypes. Generation probabilities were computed with OLGA for all TCRbeta clonotypes obtained by the gDNA method from a few donors. TCRdb took this table from immuneACCESS and kept in-frame rearrangements with V and J called. Such tables lack part of the clones; where checked against another copy, unresolved V genes explain under half of the gap, and the rest is unexplained. V and J calls and clone size are copied from that table; D and trimming were computed from the DNA. The sample records just over 2,000,000 clones, about 95% of which are singletons. In total, the top ten clones hold 1% to 1.3% of the sample.

From cysteine to phenylalanine, the CDR3 is 13 amino acids long. Of all the DNA, just the CDR3 is kept, 39 bases in frame from base 1. CDR1 and CDR2 were assigned from the germline V gene (reference sequence) as GTSNPN and SVGIG. V is reduced by 3 bases and J by 6 bases, leaving a spacing of 15 bases between them. Rearrangement joined TRBV30 to TRBJ2-7; 5 matching bases give a weak D call of TRBD2. The specimen was naive CD8+ T cells sorted from blood. This sample's cell subset or site label indicates: CD45RA+CCR7+. The TCR sequence derives from a man aged 18 to 30 in good health. The CDR3 region reads CAWRGLGRGEQYF. In nucleotide form, the sequence is TGTGCCTGGAGGGGCCTAGGGAGAGGCGAGCAGTACTTC.